This TCR beta chain derives from a study of graft-versus-host responses after intestinal transplantation. Study-wide points: In patients with graft-donor T cell macrochimerism, allograft graft-versus-host to host-versus-graft clonal ratios were high.

This table comes from immunoSEQ multiplex PCR, and its TCRdb copy is limited to in-frame clones, with some not included. The sample consists of tens of thousands of clones, 85% to 95% of them appearing once. As concerns this clone: Its antigen is unidentified.

The CDR3 is 16 amino acids. V was shortened by 0 bases and J by 4 bases, with 13 bases between the two germline ends. Germline CDR1 LNHNV, CDR2 YYDKDF (reference sequence). The chain recombines TRBV15 with TRBJ2-1; D may be TRBD1 or TRBD2 (5 bases each). The specimen was unstimulated CD8+ T cells sorted from spleen or lymph node cells, collected before transplant. This clonotype originated in a human donor who was the organ donor for an intestinal transplant. CDR3 amino acids: CATSRDWGRGYNEQFF. DNA for the CDR3: TGTGCCACCAGCAGAGATTGGGGGAGAGGATACAATGAGCAGTTCTTC.